This T cell receptor (beta chain) emerged from a study of regulatory T cells in long-lasting Graves disease. Time point meaning: newly diagnosed GD, antithyroid drugs for less than 3 months. Extracted PBMC RNA gave rise to the TCR library. For TCR beta, libraries came from iRepertoire HTBI primers and Arm-PCR of CDR3 regions. TCRdb fed the multiplex PCR reads into MiXCR, producing one record per CDR3 protein. The table has roughly 520,000 distinct CDR3 sequences, more than 10% seen once. This CDR3 is 14 amino acids long. The V gene end was trimmed by 6 bases and the J gene end by 7 bases; junction bases not matched to a gene: 6. The germline V gene encodes CDR1 SNHLY and CDR2 FYNNEI. This clonotype was seen many times. The same sample was also studied in work on T cells in Graves' hyperthyroidism and ophthalmopathy. That study adds: Blood also showed most of the thyroid clonotypes that were expanded above 0.001.

The TCR was taken from a woman younger than 45 with Graves disease. V and J are TRBV2 and TRBJ1-6; 7 bases match TRBD1. Sequencing was performed on peripheral blood mononuclear cells (PBMCs), taken at new diagnosis, from a patient treated with antithyroid drugs. The CDR3 region is CASSGQVLNSPLHF. The CDR3 DNA follows: TGTGCCAGCAGCGGACAGGTCTTGAATTCACCCCTCCACTTT.